Below, 24 T cell receptor beta chains from the same sample are listed, as sequenced in a study of technical replicates of blood from four donors. The assay was immunoSEQ multiplex PCR, and TCRdb's table has in-frame clones only and misses some. The data show 75,000 to 90,000 clones, roughly 97% seen once. The sequenced sample consisted of T cells isolated from PBMCs. Receptors originate from a human donor in good health.

V is TRBV10-2 and J is TRBJ2-7; D unclear. The germline V and J ends were trimmed by 3 bases and 2 bases, with 5 bases remaining between them. Germline loops: CDR1 WSHSY, CDR2 SAAADI. The length of the CDR3 is 12 residues. The CDR3 sequence is CASSDSAYEQYF. The CDR3 bases are TGCGCCAGCAGTGACTCAGCCTACGAGCAGTACTTC.

CDR3 in DNA: TGCGCCAGCAGCGCGGATTTCTACAGGGGGTTAGGTGGAAACACCATATATTTT. Translated, it gives CASSADFYRGLGGNTIYF. The genes are TRBV5-1 and TRBJ1-3, with 8 bases lining up with TRBD1. Germline-derived CDR1 and CDR2 are SGHRS and YFSETQ. The CDR3 has 18 amino acids. V trimming: 4 bases; J trimming: 3 bases; junction bases outside the gene matches: 15.

V usage is TRBV5-1 and J usage is TRBJ2-1, with 7 bases identical to TRBD2. The CDR3 runs 13 residues. J was trimmed by 3 bases and V by 7 bases; bases with no gene match: 4. Germline V gives CDR1 SGHRS, CDR2 YFSETQ. The CDR3: CASGREIYNEQFF. The CDR3 DNA reads TGCGCCAGCGGGCGGGAGATCTACAATGAGCAGTTCTTC.

V is TRBV4-2 and J is TRBJ2-7; the D gene is possibly TRBD1 (6 bases). Germline CDR1 is LGHNA and CDR2 is YNFKEQ. Trimming cost V 4 bases and J 5 bases, with 6 bases left between them. This CDR3 has 11 amino acids. For the CDR3, the DNA is TGTGCCAGCAGCCGACAGGACGAGCAGTACTTC. Protein: CASSRQDEQYF.

The chain carries TRBV2 and TRBJ1-1, with D possibly being TRBD1 (6 bases). This CDR3 is 13 amino acids long. CDR1 SNHLY and CDR2 FYNNEI come from the germline V gene. V was trimmed by 4 bases and J by 7 bases, leaving 13 bases between them. In nucleotides, the CDR3 is TGTGCCAGCAGTGCCCAGGGGTTCAATGAAGCTTTCTTT. Protein sequence: CASSAQGFNEAFF.

This chain joins TRBV7-9 and TRBJ2-3, with a tentative D call TRBD2 (5 bases). The CDR3 sequence is 15 residues long. CDR1 is SEHNR and CDR2 is FQNEAQ in the germline V gene (reference sequence). V dropped 1 base and J dropped 2 bases, with 10 bases sitting between them. In DNA form, the CDR3 reads TGTGCCAGCAGCTTAGAGAAGCGGTCCACAGATACGCAGTATTTT. It translates to CASSLEKRSTDTQYF.

This clone occurred once. This chain joins TRBV29-1 and TRBJ2-7; TRBD2 is a possible D gene (6 bases). Between the trimmed V and J ends, which lost 2 bases and 2 bases, there was a span of 13 bases. Germline CDR1 SQVTM, CDR2 ANQGSEA. This CDR3 has 14 amino acids. DNA for the CDR3: TGCAGCGTTGAACCTTACGGGAGCACCTACGAGCAGTACTTC. This sequence encodes CSVEPYGSTYEQYF.

The chain links TRBV19 to TRBJ2-5; 7 bases are a match to TRBD1. In germline, CDR1 is LNHDA, CDR2 SQIVND (reference sequence). Unmatched junction bases numbered 11, after V lost 8 bases and J lost 5 bases. The CDR3 sequence is 14 residues long. The CDR3 sequence is CASRQGFGLETQYF. In DNA form, the CDR3 reads TGTGCCAGTCGACAGGGATTCGGTTTGGAGACCCAGTACTTC.

This rearrangement joins TRBV2 to TRBJ2-7, with 11 nucleotides matching TRBD2. Germline trimming cut 10 bases from V and 0 bases from J; bases unmatched to any gene: 14. The length of the CDR3 is 17 residues. Germline V gives CDR1 SNHLY, CDR2 FYNNEI. CDR3 protein: CAIQGPLAGGSSYEQYF. CDR3 nucleotide sequence: TGTGCCATTCAAGGTCCCCTAGCGGGAGGTAGCTCCTACGAGCAGTACTTC.

The chain is built from TRBV19 and TRBJ2-7, with D perhaps matching TRBD2 (5 bases). Germline CDR1 is LNHDA and CDR2 is SQIVND (reference sequence). CDR3 length equals 14 residues. V lost 0 bases to trimming and J lost 7 bases, with 13 bases between them. The CDR3 here is CASSIDETGYEQYF. In DNA form, the CDR3 reads TGTGCCAGTAGTATAGACGAGACGGGGTATGAGCAGTACTTC.

This clone was seen a handful of times. The V gene is TRBV9, the J gene TRBJ2-1, with D possibly being TRBD2 (6 bases). This CDR3 comprises 16 residues. Deletions cut 0 bases from V and 3 bases from J, with 13 bases between. Germline CDR1 and CDR2: SGDLS and YYNGEE. DNA of the CDR3: TGTGCCAGCAGCGTAGGGGCTAGCGAACTCTACAATGAGCAGTTCTTC. The encoded protein is CASSVGASELYNEQFF.

The V call is TRBV7-2, the J call TRBJ1-1; D is unclear. Germline V CDR1 and CDR2: SGHTA, FQGNSA. The CDR3 totals 13 residues. Trimming cost V 3 bases and J 3 bases, with 8 bases left between them. The CDR3 is CASSFAEDTEAFF. The CDR3 coding sequence is TGTGCCAGCAGCTTTGCGGAAGACACTGAAGCTTTCTTT.

The chain employs TRBV19 and TRBJ1-5; no clear D gene. With 6 bases removed from V and 6 bases from J, the gap between germline ends came to 18 bases. The CDR3 is 15 amino acids. Germline V gene lookup returns CDR1 LNHDA and CDR2 SQIVND (reference sequence). The CDR3 DNA reads as TGTGCCAGTAGGGACCGGGATCTGAGGACTCAGCCCCAGCATTTT. This sequence encodes CASRDRDLRTQPQHF.

The chain has TRBV7-3 and TRBJ2-1; 8 bases match TRBD2. Losses at the gene ends were 5 bases for V and 5 bases for J; bases not matched to a gene: 8. From germline, CDR1 is SGHTA and CDR2 FQGTGA. This CDR3 region has 15 residues. The CDR3: CASSLSGMGNNEQFF. Here the CDR3 DNA reads TGTGCCAGCAGCCTTAGCGGGATGGGAAACAATGAGCAGTTCTTC.

J is TRBJ2-1 and V is TRBV9; the match to TRBD2 covers 12 bases. The CDR3 has 16 residues. V lost 5 bases to trimming and J lost 8 bases; unmatched junction nucleotides: 11. CDR1 and CDR2 (germline): SGDLS, YYNGEE. CDR3 coding DNA: TGTGCCAGCAGTGGACTAGCGGGAAATTTGGACCATGAGCAGTTCTTC. Protein: CASSGLAGNLDHEQFF.

As regards this clone: Relative to the germline gene, one junction end is altered; a read error may explain this. The chain couples TRBV5-3 to TRBJ2-7, with no clear D. TRBV5-3 has ORF status, its function being uncertain. CDR3 length equals 9 residues. CDR3 region: CARSFYPVF. In DNA, the CDR3 is TGTGCCAGAAGCTTCTACCCCGTGTTC.

CDR3 sequence (DNA): TGTGCCACCAGCAGAGATATGAACACTGAAGCTTTCTTT. Translated, it gives CATSRDMNTEAFF. The chain recombines TRBV15 with TRBJ1-1; D is undetermined. The CDR3 covers 13 residues. Germline loops: CDR1 LNHNV, CDR2 YYDKDF (reference sequence). Trimming removed 0 bases at V and 0 bases at J, with 2 bases between.

The chain employs TRBV28 and TRBJ2-1; tentative D call: TRBD2 (6 bases). The CDR3 totals 14 residues. Trimming shortened V by 1 base and J by 7 bases, and 11 bases separated the two germline ends. Germline CDR1 reads MDHEN; CDR2 reads SYDVKM. CDR3 sequence: CASSLFRRANEQFF. DNA for the CDR3: TGTGCCAGCAGTTTATTCAGGAGGGCGAATGAGCAGTTCTTC. Filled out from reference TRBV28 and TRBJ2-1, the complete variable domain reads DVKVTQSSRYLVKRTGEKVFLECVQDMDHENMFWYRQDPGLGLRLIYFSYDVKMKEKGDIPEGYSVSREKKERFSLILESASTNQTSMYLCASSLFRRANEQFFGPGTRLTVL.

The V call is TRBV25-1, the J call TRBJ2-5; TRBD1 aligns across 8 bases. Germline CDR1 and CDR2: MGHDK and SYGVNS. J was trimmed by 5 bases and V by 8 bases; bases with no gene match: 10. This CDR3 has 14 amino acids. The DNA of the CDR3 is TGTGCCAGCGGCACTCAGGGGGCTTGGGAGACCCAGTACTTC. It yields the protein CASGTQGAWETQYF.

This clone appeared a single time. The J gene is TRBJ2-7, the V gene TRBV7-2; 10 nucleotides align to TRBD2. With 1 base clipped from V and 5 bases from J, the junction kept 8 bases outside the gene matches. The CDR3 is 16 amino acids. From germline, CDR1 is SGHTA and CDR2 FQGNSA. CDR3 residues: CASSLVVAGGSDEQYF. The CDR3 coding sequence is TGTGCCAGCAGCTTAGTAGTAGCGGGAGGATCGGACGAGCAGTACTTC. The complete variable domain, with remaining parts taken from reference TRBV7-2 and TRBJ2-7, reads GAGVSQSPSNKVTEKGKDVELRCDPISGHTALYWYRQSLGQGLEFLIYFQGNSAPDKSGLPSDRFSAERTGGSVSTLTIQRTQQEDSAVYLCASSLVVAGGSDEQYFGPGTRLTVT.

The V and J genes are TRBV7-9 and TRBJ2-7; TRBD1 is a possible D gene (5 bases). The germline V gene encodes CDR1 SEHNR and CDR2 FQNEAQ (reference sequence). The CDR3 is 12 amino acids. V lost 4 bases and J 4 bases, leaving 8 bases between the germline ends. CDR3 in DNA: TGTGCCAGCAGCTCGGACACTTACGAGCAGTACTTC. This gives the protein CASSSDTYEQYF.

This chain joins TRBV27 and TRBJ1-1; D is undetermined. This CDR3 region has 15 residues. Germline CDR1 is MNHEY and CDR2 is SMNVEV (reference sequence). V lost 0 bases to trimming and J lost 1 base, with 9 bases between them. The CDR3, as DNA: TGTGCCAGCAGTTTATCGATATCAGGGAACACTGAAGCTTTCTTT. Protein: CASSLSISGNTEAFF.

This chain uses TRBV20-1 with TRBJ2-1; TRBD2 is a possible D gene (5 bases). CDR1 and CDR2 (germline): DFQATT, SNEGSKA (reference sequence). The germline V and J ends were trimmed by 2 bases and 7 bases, with 6 bases remaining between them. The CDR3 sequence is 11 residues long. The CDR3 DNA reads as TGCAGTGCTAGAAGCGGTAATGAGCAGTTCTTC. Its translation: CSARSGNEQFF.

This sequence joins TRBV1 and TRBJ2-2; the D call in the table, TRBD2, was not verified against the DNA. TRBV1 is designated a pseudogene. The CDR3 totals 19 residues. CDR3 DNA sequence: TGCACCAGCAGCCAAGTTTTAATACTAGCGGGACTGAACACCGGGGAGCTGTTTTTT. It codes for CTSSQVLILAGLNTGELFF.